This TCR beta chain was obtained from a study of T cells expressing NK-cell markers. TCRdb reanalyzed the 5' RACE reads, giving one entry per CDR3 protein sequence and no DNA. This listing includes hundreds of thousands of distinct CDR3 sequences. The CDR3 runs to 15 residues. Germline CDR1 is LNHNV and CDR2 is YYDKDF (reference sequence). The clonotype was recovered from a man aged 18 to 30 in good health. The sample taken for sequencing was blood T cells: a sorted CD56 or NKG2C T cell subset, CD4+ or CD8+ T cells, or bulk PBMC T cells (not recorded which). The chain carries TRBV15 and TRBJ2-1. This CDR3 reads CATSRVLIGRNEQFF.